These 28 T cell receptor beta chains were sequenced from one sample in a study of blood T cell repertoires in COVID-19. The protocol was immunoSEQ multiplex PCR, while the TCRdb copy is restricted to in-frame clones and leaves out a portion. The table lists about 56,000 clones, around 80% of them singletons. Input material: peripheral blood. The receptor set was obtained from an elderly woman with acute or convalescent COVID-19.

V gene TRBV6-5 combines with J gene TRBJ2-5; D is unresolved. Germline CDR1 reads MNHEY; CDR2 reads SVGAGI. The CDR3 covers 10 residues. V was cut by 7 bases and J by 4 bases, with 4 bases left in between. CDR3 region: CASKRETQYF. CDR3 nucleotide sequence: TGTGCCAGCAAGCGAGAGACCCAGTACTTC.

This clone was counted between two and nine times. V is TRBV27 and J is TRBJ1-2; tentatively, D is TRBD1 (6 bases). CDR3 size: 13 residues. The V and J ends lost 6 bases and 0 bases respectively, with 8 bases between them. Germline V gene data show CDR1 as MNHEY and CDR2 as SMNVEV (reference sequence). The CDR3 coding sequence is TGTGCCAGCAGACAGGGCACTAACTATGGCTACACCTTC. Translation: CASRQGTNYGYTF.

V usage is TRBV7-2 and J usage is TRBJ1-5, with D possibly TRBD1 on 5 matching bases. V shed 7 bases and J shed 4 bases, with 14 bases lying between them. The CDR3 is 14 amino acids. Germline CDR1 reads SGHTA; CDR2 reads FQGNSA. CDR3 protein: CASNSLGGNQPQHF. The CDR3 coding sequence is TGTGCCAGCAACTCATTGGGGGGGAATCAGCCCCAGCATTTT.

The chain has TRBV4-2 and TRBJ1-2; D uncertain. The V gene lost 4 bases and the J gene lost 4 bases, with 16 bases spanning the gap. CDR3 length: 15 residues. The germline V gene encodes CDR1 LGHNA and CDR2 YNFKEQ. The CDR3 nucleotides are TGTGCCAGCAGCCCTTCCGAGGGAGGGCTCTATGGCTACACCTTC. Translating it yields CASSPSEGGLYGYTF.

CDR3 coding DNA: TGTGCCAGTAGCGGACAGGACTCCTACGAGCAGTACTTC. Translated: CASSGQDSYEQYF. V usage is TRBV19 and J usage is TRBJ2-7; 7 bases are a match to TRBD1. The V segment lost 6 bases and the J segment 0 bases; nucleotides outside the gene matches: 2. Germline values: CDR1 LNHDA, CDR2 SQIVND (reference sequence). The CDR3 is made up of 13 amino acids.

This rearrangement joins TRBV29-1 to TRBJ2-7; no clear D gene. Germline assignment: CDR1 SQVTM and CDR2 ANQGSEA. The CDR3 has 11 residues. V was cut by 2 bases and J by 9 bases, with 11 bases left in between. DNA of the CDR3: TGCAGCGTTGAAACCGAACCGGGGCAGTACTTC. Translated, it gives CSVETEPGQYF.

This chain links TRBV2 with TRBJ1-2, with a possible D match to TRBD1 (5 bases). The CDR3 runs to 14 residues. CDR1 is SNHLY and CDR2 is FYNNEI in the germline V gene. V lost 3 bases, J lost 3 bases, and 11 bases lay in between. The CDR3 spells CASSDRESYYGYTF. In DNA form, the CDR3 reads TGTGCCAGCAGTGACAGGGAAAGCTACTATGGCTACACCTTC.

The chain carries TRBV6-6 and TRBJ1-6; 8 bases are shared with TRBD1. V gave up 6 bases and J gave up 6 bases; unmatched junction bases: 4. Germline values: CDR1 MNHNY, CDR2 SVGAGI (reference sequence). The CDR3 is 14 amino acids. CDR3: CASSSDRGNSPLHF. The CDR3 DNA reads TGTGCCAGCAGCTCCGACAGGGGTAATTCACCCCTCCACTTT.

The gene calls are TRBV25-1 and TRBJ2-2; 7 bases align to TRBD1. V gave up 7 bases and J gave up 5 bases; unmatched junction bases: 7. Germline V gene sequence: CDR1 MGHDK, CDR2 SYGVNS. This CDR3 comprises 14 residues. The CDR3 loop is CASTRQGWTGELFF. The CDR3, as DNA: TGTGCCAGCACTCGACAGGGCTGGACCGGGGAGCTGTTTTTT.

The chain recombines TRBV11-1 with TRBJ1-2; D is unresolved. V lost 5 bases and J 6 bases, leaving 13 bases between the germline ends. This CDR3 has 13 residues. Germline V lookup: CDR1 SGHAT, CDR2 FQDESV (reference sequence). CDR3 nucleotides: TGTGCCAGCAGCGAATTGAGCCTAAATGGCTACACCTTC. Its protein product is CASSELSLNGYTF.

The V gene is TRBV21-1, the J gene TRBJ1-2; TRBD1, the D gene given by the table, was not confirmed from the DNA. TRBV21-1 is designated a pseudogene. The CDR3 covers 13 residues. CDR3 region: CASSTGSYYGYTF. The CDR3 DNA is TGTGCCAGCAGCACTGGCAGTTACTATGGCTACACCTTC.

The chain combines TRBV5-4 with TRBJ2-7; a possible D gene is TRBD2 (6 bases). Trimming took off 4 bases at V and 0 bases at J, with 17 bases between the two ends. Germline CDR1 and CDR2: SGHNT and YYREEE (reference sequence). The CDR3 covers 16 residues. CDR3 sequence reads: CASSPGIDGSSYEQYF. CDR3 coding DNA: TGTGCCAGCAGCCCCGGAATAGACGGGAGCTCCTACGAGCAGTACTTC.

The V call is TRBV3-1 (or the pseudogene TRBV3-2), the J call TRBJ1-5, with a weak D call TRBD1 (5 bases). This CDR3 spans 14 amino acids. From germline, CDR1 is LGHDT and CDR2 YNNKEL (reference sequence). V gave up 2 bases and J gave up 6 bases, with 11 bases separating them. CDR3 DNA: TGTGCCAGCAGCCAAAGCACAGGCGGTCAGCCCCAGCATTTT. It yields the protein CASSQSTGGQPQHF.

V is TRBV5-4 and J is TRBJ1-2; 7 positions match TRBD1. With V trimmed by 4 bases and J by 4 bases, 10 bases remained unmatched. The CDR3 has 15 amino acids. Germline V lookup: CDR1 SGHNT, CDR2 YYREEE (reference sequence). For the CDR3, the DNA is TGTGCCAGCAGCCCAGGGGGGCGAGCCTCCTATGGCTACACCTTC. It specifies CASSPGGRASYGYTF.

The chain combines TRBV18 with TRBJ1-1; D gene uncertain. This CDR3 has 14 residues. V was trimmed by 5 bases and J by 3 bases, leaving 13 bases between them. The germline gives CDR1 KGHSH, CDR2 LQKENI. The CDR3 DNA follows: TGTGCCAGCTCAATGTCGTTTTCCGACACTGAAGCTTTCTTT. Its protein product is CASSMSFSDTEAFF.

The rearrangement joins TRBV10-3 to TRBJ1-5, with D perhaps matching TRBD1 (5 bases). CDR1 is ENHRY and CDR2 is SYGVKD in the germline V gene. This CDR3 is 14 amino acids long. V lost 4 bases and J lost 3, with 10 bases in between. CDR3 loop: CAISGGGDNQPQHF. DNA of the CDR3: TGTGCCATCAGTGGGGGAGGGGACAATCAGCCCCAGCATTTT.

The gene calls are TRBV19 and TRBJ1-5, with 10 bases lining up with TRBD1. The CDR3 has 16 amino acids. Trimming took 1 base from V and 4 from J; bases not matched to a gene: 4. The germline CDR1 and CDR2 sequences are LNHDA and SQIVND (reference sequence). CDR3 residues: CASSIGRTGGNQPQHF. The CDR3 DNA reads TGTGCCAGTAGTATAGGGCGGACAGGGGGGAATCAGCCCCAGCATTTT.

The V call is TRBV18, the J call TRBJ1-6; the match to TRBD1 covers 8 bases. After removal of 5 bases from V and 4 bases from J, the junction contained 7 bases not matched to a gene. Germline V gives CDR1 KGHSH, CDR2 LQKENI. The CDR3 length is 16 residues. In nucleotides, the CDR3 is TGTGCCAGCTCAGGGACAGGCGCCCTTTATAATTCACCCCTCCACTTT. Amino acids: CASSGTGALYNSPLHF.

This clone was picked up one time. The rearrangement links TRBV27 to TRBJ1-2; weak D call: TRBD1 (6 bases). Germline V gives CDR1 MNHEY, CDR2 SMNVEV (reference sequence). The V and J ends lost 6 bases and 3 bases respectively, with 17 bases between them. CDR3 length equals 15 residues. The CDR3: CASRKTGLADYGYTF. DNA for the CDR3: TGTGCCAGCAGGAAAACAGGGCTCGCTGACTATGGCTACACCTTC.

Only one count was recorded for this clone. This rearrangement joins TRBV7-2 to TRBJ2-5, with 11 bases identical to TRBD2. The germline V gene has CDR1 SGHTA and CDR2 FQGNSA. With 6 bases clipped from V and 2 bases from J, the junction kept 5 bases outside the gene matches. This CDR3 has 15 residues. The CDR3, as DNA: TGTGCCAGCAGGCCAACTAGCGGGGGACAAGAGACCCAGTACTTC. Its translation is CASRPTSGGQETQYF.

This rearrangement joins TRBV7-8 to TRBJ1-2; 7 bases align to TRBD1. CDR1 is SGHVS, CDR2 FQNEAQ, per germline. The CDR3 loop spans 16 amino acids. V gave up 1 base and J gave up 4 bases; unmatched junction bases: 9. CDR3 region: CASSLGIPGQLYGYTF. The CDR3 DNA is TGTGCCAGCAGCTTAGGCATTCCGGGACAGCTCTATGGCTACACCTTC.

The chain uses TRBV5-1 and TRBJ1-6; 7 positions match TRBD1. The germline CDR1 and CDR2 sequences are SGHRS and YFSETQ. The CDR3 runs to 14 residues. With V trimmed by 1 base and J by 9 bases, 4 bases remained unmatched. The CDR3 here is CASSLRQGGSPLHF. The CDR3, as DNA: TGCGCCAGCAGCTTGCGACAGGGAGGTTCACCCCTCCACTTT.

The V and J genes are TRBV7-6 and TRBJ2-1; 12 bases map to TRBD2. Germline V lookup: CDR1 SGHVS, CDR2 FNYEAQ. The V segment lost 5 bases and the J segment 6 bases; nucleotides outside the gene matches: 11. The CDR3 runs 17 residues. The chain's CDR3 is CASSPRVASGGANEQFF. DNA for the CDR3: TGTGCCAGCAGCCCCCGCGTGGCTAGCGGGGGGGCCAATGAGCAGTTCTTC.

CDR3 amino acids: CASSRTLYPGANVLTF. Written as DNA, the CDR3 is TGTGCCAGCAGCCGGACATTGTATCCTGGGGCCAACGTCCTGACTTTC. J is TRBJ2-6 and V is TRBV7-9, with TRBD1 as a possible D gene (5 bases). V was cut by 5 bases and J by 2 bases, with 13 bases left in between. The CDR3 is 16 residues long. Looked up from germline, CDR1 is SEHNR and CDR2 is FQNEAQ (reference sequence).

J is TRBJ2-7 and V is TRBV3-1 (or the pseudogene TRBV3-2), with TRBD2 matching 8 bases. The length of the CDR3 is 15 residues. V was clipped by 4 bases and J by 1 base; unmatched bases: 6. Germline CDR1 LGHDT, CDR2 YNNKEL (reference sequence). CDR3: CASSLGSGGSYEQYF. In DNA form, the CDR3 reads TGTGCCAGCAGCCTTGGGAGCGGGGGTTCCTACGAGCAGTACTTC.

This chain connects TRBV9 to TRBJ1-5; 9 positions match TRBD1. The junction had 6 bases not matched to a gene; V was cut back by 4 bases and J by 1 base. The germline V gene encodes CDR1 SGDLS and CDR2 YYNGEE. This CDR3 is 16 amino acids long. CDR3 sequence: CASSPDRGESNQPQHF. CDR3 sequence (DNA): TGTGCCAGCAGCCCGGACAGGGGCGAAAGCAATCAGCCCCAGCATTTT.

The chain carries TRBV7-9 and TRBJ1-1, with a possible D match to TRBD1 (6 bases). The CDR3 length is 13 residues. With 3 bases removed from V and 10 bases from J, the gap between germline ends came to 15 bases. Germline CDR1 is SEHNR and CDR2 is FQNEAQ (reference sequence). Here the CDR3 reads CASSFVQGSLAFF. As DNA, the CDR3 is TGTGCCAGCAGCTTTGTCCAGGGGAGCTTAGCTTTCTTT.

V and J are TRBV7-2 and TRBJ1-1; no definite D call. Germline V lookup: CDR1 SGHTA, CDR2 FQGNSA. The CDR3 has 14 residues. V gave up 7 bases and J gave up 6 bases, with 18 bases separating them. CDR3 region: CASTDTRPIAEAFF. The CDR3 DNA reads as TGTGCCAGCACCGACACGAGACCTATCGCTGAAGCTTTCTTT.